A selection of T cell receptor beta chains follows, all from one sample in a study of blood T cell repertoires in COVID-19. Data came from immunoSEQ multiplex PCR; TCRdb stores just in-frame clones and leaves some out. The table shows 200,000 to 300,000 clones, with around 90% occurring only once. The sequenced material came from peripheral blood. The receptors originated from a man aged 30 to 45 with COVID-19, enrolled during active disease. Both conserved end residues are part of each CDR3. A D gene is named only where the DNA matches it firmly. Only part of the rows carry a size: once, few, many, or a class if the clone is expanded.

abundance,d_gene,v_gene,j_gene,CDR3aa,CDR3nt
NA,TRBD1,TRBV25-1,TRBJ2-5,CASSSGAGGRETQYF,TGTGCCAGCAGTTCCGGGGCAGGGGGTCGAGAGACCCAGTACTTC
NA,NA,TRBV27,TRBJ1-5,CASSLQGSNQPQHF,TGTGCCAGCAGTTTACAGGGCAGCAATCAGCCCCAGCATTTT
NA,TRBD1,TRBV11-3,TRBJ2-1,CASTPTGVENEQFF,TGTGCCAGCACCCCAACAGGGGTAGAAAATGAGCAGTTCTTC
NA,NA,TRBV3-1/TRBV3-2,TRBJ1-4,CASSWSDSFNEKLFF,TGTGCCAGCAGCTGGAGTGACAGCTTTAATGAAAAACTGTTTTTT
NA,TRBD1,TRBV2,TRBJ1-6,CASSERGQVNSPLHF,TGTGCCAGCAGTGAGAGGGGGCAGGTTAATTCACCCCTCCACTTT
once,NA,TRBV30,TRBJ1-4,CAWSGGGAGEKLFF,TGTGCCTGGAGTGGGGGTGGAGCGGGTGAAAAACTGTTTTTT
NA,TRBD1,TRBV6-5,TRBJ1-2,CASRPDRGSGYTF,TGTGCCAGCAGACCGGACAGGGGCTCTGGCTACACCTTC
NA,TRBD2,TRBV6-5,TRBJ2-3,CASSYRGLADTQYF,TGTGCCAGCAGTTACAGGGGACTAGCGGATACGCAGTATTTT
NA,NA,TRBV13,TRBJ2-7,CASSTETGRIEQYF,TGTGCCAGCAGCACCGAGACAGGGAGGATTGAGCAGTACTTC
NA,TRBD2,TRBV5-6,TRBJ2-3,CASSLRAGGPTDTQYF,TGTGCCAGCAGCTTGCGGGCGGGGGGTCCAACAGATACGCAGTATTTT